The entry below describes one T cell receptor beta chain. Its antigen is undetermined. This sample is drawn from a study of T cell responses to AZD1222 COVID-19 vaccine. About the study: Timing groups of about 4 and about 12 weeks for second doses were pooled.

General observations from the study: There were vaccine-associated CD4 TCRs across spike, dominant at 160-218 and 743-854. The donor cohort was predominantly white British with a female majority, and clonal diversity may have been underestimated. Spike-specific TCR breadth and depth were elevated following two AZD1222 doses.

The length of the CDR3 is 16 residues. Germline V CDR1 and CDR2: SGHVS, FQNEAQ. With V trimmed by 1 base and J by 8 bases, 4 bases remained unmatched. Sequenced by immunoSEQ multiplex PCR; TCRdb stores in-frame clones only, minus some. The sample lists approximately 100,000 clones, 85% to 90% occurring once. Material: peripheral blood, obtained on day 0 of AZD1222 vaccination. The sequence came from an adult in good health. This chain connects TRBV7-8 to TRBJ2-4, with 14 bases fitting TRBD2. CDR3 DNA: TGTGCCAGCAGCTTAGAAGGGGGACTAGCGGGGGACATTCAGTACTTC. Translation gives CASSLEGGLAGDIQYF.